This TCR beta chain was captured by sequencing in a study of response to subunit inactivated influenza vaccine. Study-level findings and limits: The authors suggested that every seasonal influenza vaccination recruits few new T cells.

For this clonotype: The antigen remains undetermined.

In TCRdb, the RT-PCR reads were re-called with MiXCR into one record per CDR3 protein. The sample has more than 700,000 distinct CDR3 sequences, 21% seen once; the top ten hold approximately 10%. Trimming cost V 4 bases and J 4 bases, with 11 bases left between them. Looked up from germline, CDR1 is SGHRS and CDR2 is YFSETQ. The CDR3 contains 14 residues. The chain combines TRBV5-1 with TRBJ1-4; D not certain. This clonotype was obtained from a middle-aged man who received an inactivated influenza vaccine. Sequenced here: PBMCs from blood, sampled 4 to 6 days after vaccination. This CDR3 is CASSPSGDNEKLFF. The CDR3 coding sequence is TGCGCCAGCAGCCCGTCCGGGGATAATGAAAAACTGTTTTTT.